This TCR beta chain was profiled in a study of sequential checkpoint blockade in melanoma (dated by TCRdb to the late 2010s). Concerning the study at large: Patients were randomized 1:1 to first-line nivolumab followed by ipilimumab (arm A) or ipilimumab followed by nivolumab (arm B). Maintenance nivolumab came after both trial sequences.

Read against the paper, the sample's treatment or condition label means: randomized to nivolumab then ipilimumab (arm A) or the reverse (arm B). Prior DNA-damaging chemotherapy had not been received by any trial patient. Thawed PBMCs were sorted on a FACS Aria II flow cytometer to isolate live CD3+CD8+ cells negative for CD19 and CD56. The samples were obtained from melanoma patients enrolled in CheckMate 064, an open-label, randomized phase II trial testing sequential checkpoint blockade. Leukapheresis was used to collect peripheral blood mononuclear cells, which were then purified with Ficoll-Paque and frozen in human serum with about 9.3% DMSO. Purity of sorted blood CD3+CD8+ cells was verified at >95% immediately after sorting, followed by DNA extraction. The paper as a whole reports these results and caveats: The model for predicting response that combines TCR metrics with mutation burden needs to be validated in larger, independent patient cohorts.

TCRbeta CDR3 regions were immunosequenced from genomic DNA with the immunoSEQ Assay. Before high-throughput sequencing, genomic DNA was amplified using bias-controlled multiplex PCR. The original pipeline was this. To quantify the absolute abundance of each unique TCRbeta CDR3 region, the sequences were collapsed and filtered. Clonality, defined as 1 minus Pielou's evenness, was calculated using only productive rearrangements. A previously published method was used to identify clones with significantly greater frequencies in on-treatment samples than in baseline samples. The table was pulled from immuneACCESS by TCRdb, which kept in-frame rearrangements only. Such tables lose some clones; where checked, under half of the loss comes from unresolved V genes, and the rest has no known cause. V, J and clone size are those of that table, while D and trimming were read from the DNA. This sample gives around 41,000 clones in total; more than 80% of them show up just once. The top ten hold around 10% of the sample.

Details on this clone: The clone's antigen remains unknown. No much larger clonotype is one base removed from it; base qualities were not supplied.

At the junction V is shortened by 6 bases and J by 4 bases; bases outside the gene matches: 3. Taken from cysteine to phenylalanine, the CDR3 has 14 residues. Left in the record is the CDR3 DNA by itself, 42 bases read in frame from the first base. In the germline V gene (reference sequence), CDR1 corresponds to LNHDA and CDR2 to SQIVND. The sequence was obtained from a human donor with melanoma. Here the sequenced sample was CD8+ T cells sorted from blood (inferred from file names), taken from a patient given nivolumab and ipilimumab in sequence. The rearranged segments are TRBV19 and TRBJ1-5, and 10 bases in between align with TRBD1. The CDR3 loop reads CASRPGQGNQPQHF. Here is the DNA: TGTGCCAGTAGACCGGGACAGGGGAATCAGCCCCAGCATTTT.